The 32 T cell receptor beta chains below were found in one sample sequenced in a study of glioma-infiltrating T cells after dendritic cell vaccination. Profiling relied on immunoSEQ multiplex PCR, and the TCRdb table lists in-frame clones only, not all of them. The repertoire consists of about 92,000 clones, with 86% occurring once and the leading ten covering about 15%. The specimen was blood, collected before dendritic cell vaccination. All receptors come from a human donor with glioblastoma.

This clone came up once. This chain connects TRBV6-5 to TRBJ2-5, with 8 bases matching TRBD2. J gave up 4 bases and V 3 bases, and 10 bases lay outside the gene matches. Germline lookup yields CDR1 MNHEY and CDR2 SVGAGI. The CDR3 totals 16 residues. The CDR3 DNA follows: TGTGCCAGCAGTTATAAGGGACTAGGAGTTCGAGAGACCCAGTACTTC. Its protein product is CASSYKGLGVRETQYF.

This clone was found once. V usage is TRBV30 and J usage is TRBJ2-1; 8 bases match TRBD1. Unmatched junction bases numbered 5, after V lost 4 bases and J lost 0 bases. CDR3 size: 15 residues. Germline loops: CDR1 GTSNPN, CDR2 SVGIG (reference sequence). This CDR3 is CAWNRQGHSYNEQFF. DNA of the CDR3: TGTGCCTGGAACCGACAGGGGCACTCCTACAATGAGCAGTTCTTC. Using reference TRBV30 and TRBJ2-1 for the parts outside the CDR3, the full variable domain is SQTIHQWPATLVQPVGSPLSLECTVEGTSNPNLYWYRQAAGRGLQLLFYSVGIGQISSEVPQNLSASRPQDRQFILSSKKLLLSDSGFYLCAWNRQGHSYNEQFFGPGTRLTVL.

The V gene is TRBV11-2, the J gene TRBJ2-2, with TRBD2 matching 11 bases. Germline CDR1 reads SGHAT; CDR2 reads FQNNGV. With 3 bases clipped from V and 5 bases from J, the junction kept 5 bases outside the gene matches. The CDR3 is made up of 16 amino acids. Here the CDR3 DNA reads TGTGCCAGCAGCTTGTTAGCGGGGGGGTCGACCGGGGAGCTGTTTTTT. The encoded protein is CASSLLAGGSTGELFF.

Notes on this clone: At the DNA level, this CDR3 is encoded by other sequences in the same sample as well. The rearrangement uses TRBV5-1 and TRBJ2-3, with 12 positions matching TRBD2. The J segment lost 0 bases and the V segment lost 3 bases, leaving 2 bases of the junction unmatched. CDR3 length: 16 amino acids. In germline, CDR1 is SGHRS, CDR2 YFSETQ. The CDR3 region is CASSSGTSGSTDTQYF. Here the CDR3 DNA reads TGCGCCAGCAGCTCCGGGACTAGCGGGAGCACAGATACGCAGTATTTT.

This chain links TRBV29-1 with TRBJ1-4; 7 positions match TRBD1. Germline V gene lookup returns CDR1 SQVTM and CDR2 ANQGSEA. V lost 3 bases and J lost 7; bases outside the gene matches: 11. This CDR3 comprises 15 residues. The CDR3 protein is CSVEGTSAGGEKLFF. The DNA for the CDR3 is TGCAGCGTTGAGGGGACGTCGGCAGGGGGTGAAAAACTGTTTTTT. The complete variable domain, with remaining parts taken from reference TRBV29-1 and TRBJ1-4, reads SAVISQKPSRDICQRGTSLTIQCQVDSQVTMMFWYRQQPGQSLTLIATANQGSEATYESGFVIDKFPISRPNLTFSTLTVSNMSPEDSSIYLCSVEGTSAGGEKLFFGSGTQLSVL.

The chain employs TRBV2 and TRBJ1-2; the D is unclear. Germline V gene sequence: CDR1 SNHLY, CDR2 FYNNEI. V gave up 4 bases and J gave up 7 bases, with 13 bases separating them. This CDR3 region has 13 residues. CDR3 DNA sequence: TGTGCCAGCAGTGTCCCAAGGGAGCGTGGCTACACCTTC. Protein product: CASSVPRERGYTF.

This rearrangement joins TRBV7-6 to TRBJ2-7; 7 bases match TRBD1. The CDR3 length is 13 residues. The germline gives CDR1 SGHVS, CDR2 FNYEAQ. V shed 5 bases, J shed 6 bases, and the junction held 7 bases outside the gene matches. This CDR3 reads CASSEDRVAEQYF. The CDR3 DNA reads TGTGCCAGCAGCGAAGACAGGGTCGCCGAGCAGTACTTC. The full variable domain, rest sourced from reference TRBV7-6 and TRBJ2-7, is GAGVSQSPRYKVTKRGQDVALRCDPISGHVSLYWYRQALGQGPEFLTYFNYEAQQDKSGLPNDRFSAERPEGSISTLTIQRTEQRDSAMYRCASSEDRVAEQYFGPGTRLTVT.

The rearrangement uses TRBV28 and TRBJ1-5; 8 positions agree with TRBD1. The CDR3 has 18 amino acids. Per the germline V gene, CDR1 is MDHEN and CDR2 is SYDVKM. V gave up 3 bases and J gave up 4 bases; unmatched junction bases: 14. CDR3 DNA: TGTGCCAGCAGTTTTGCCTCTATGGGACAGGCCCTTAATCAGCCCCAGCATTTT. Translation: CASSFASMGQALNQPQHF.

The chain carries TRBV7-9 and TRBJ1-2; 8 bases line up with TRBD1. V lost 1 base and J lost 2; bases outside the gene matches: 6. The CDR3 sequence is 16 residues long. CDR1 is SEHNR, CDR2 FQNEAQ, per germline (reference sequence). The CDR3: CASSLGSAGGNYGYTF. CDR3 DNA sequence: TGTGCCAGCAGCTTAGGGTCGGCAGGGGGCAACTATGGCTACACCTTC.

The CDR3 here is CASSYSSRNGYTF. The CDR3 DNA is TGTGCCAGCAGTTACTCGTCTAGGAATGGCTACACCTTC. The V call is TRBV6-5, the J call TRBJ1-2; the D is unclear. The V gene's germline CDR1 is MNHEY and CDR2 SVGAGI. The CDR3 runs 13 residues. V was trimmed by 0 bases and J by 6 bases, leaving 8 bases between them.

V and J are TRBV5-1 and TRBJ1-4, with D unresolved. The CDR3 has 14 residues. Germline-derived CDR1 and CDR2 are SGHRS and YFSETQ. V shed 0 bases and J shed 2 bases, with 5 bases lying between them. This CDR3 is CASSLESTNEKLFF. CDR3 DNA: TGCGCCAGCAGCTTGGAGAGCACTAATGAAAAACTGTTTTTT.

The chain is built from TRBV4-1 and TRBJ2-4; 7 bases are shared with TRBD2. J was trimmed by 6 bases and V by 1 base; bases with no gene match: 3. CDR1 MGHRA and CDR2 YSYEKL come from the germline V gene. The CDR3 consists of 14 residues. The CDR3 nucleotides read TGCGCCAGCAGCCAAGGTATAGCGGGAAACATTCAGTACTTC. Amino acid sequence: CASSQGIAGNIQYF.

This clone was recorded once. This CDR3 is CSVDPQGYYGYTF. CDR3 nucleotides: TGCAGCGTTGACCCCCAGGGCTATTATGGCTACACCTTC. The V call is TRBV29-1, the J call TRBJ1-2; D perhaps matches TRBD1 (5 bases). Germline lookup yields CDR1 SQVTM and CDR2 ANQGSEA. This CDR3 contains 13 residues. Trimming pared 3 bases from V and 5 bases from J, leaving 13 bases between.

V gene TRBV7-2 combines with J gene TRBJ1-2; perhaps TRBD1 as D (6 bases). Looked up from germline, CDR1 is SGHTA and CDR2 is FQGNSA. The CDR3 has 16 amino acids. V lost 4 bases, J lost 4 bases, and 19 bases lay in between. The CDR3 region is CASSYREGGTSYGYTF. The CDR3 nucleotides read TGTGCCAGCAGCTACCGTGAGGGGGGGACATCCTATGGCTACACCTTC. The whole variable domain, filled in from reference TRBV7-2 and TRBJ1-2, reads GAGVSQSPSNKVTEKGKDVELRCDPISGHTALYWYRQSLGQGLEFLIYFQGNSAPDKSGLPSDRFSAERTGGSVSTLTIQRTQQEDSAVYLCASSYREGGTSYGYTFGSGTRLTVV.

This clone was seen only once. This chain connects TRBV29-1 to TRBJ2-1, with D perhaps TRBD1 (6 bases). Germline V gene data show CDR1 as SQVTM and CDR2 as ANQGSEA. The CDR3 has 14 residues. V lost 6 bases and J lost 9, with 21 bases in between. The CDR3: CSVQYGTRDTEQFF. The CDR3, as DNA: TGCAGCGTACAATACGGGACAAGGGACACTGAGCAGTTCTTC.

The chain uses TRBV7-7 and TRBJ2-2; no definite D call. V lost 6 bases to trimming and J lost 4 bases, with 9 bases between them. CDR1 is SSHAT, CDR2 FNYEAQ, per germline (reference sequence). The CDR3 totals 13 residues. DNA of the CDR3: TGTGCCAGCAGTCGAACAGCCACCGGGGAGCTGTTTTTT. This codes for CASSRTATGELFF.

This sequence joins TRBV6-5 and TRBJ1-2; a possible D gene is TRBD1 (5 bases). The CDR3 contains 14 residues. Trimming took 1 base from V and 5 from J, leaving 11 bases between them. CDR1 MNHEY and CDR2 SVGAGI come from the germline V gene. CDR3 coding DNA: TGTGCCAGCAGTTACTGGTCGGGGGATTATGGCTACACCTTC. Translation gives CASSYWSGDYGYTF.

V and J are TRBV7-9 and TRBJ2-3; 7 bases fit TRBD1. Germline V gives CDR1 SEHNR, CDR2 FQNEAQ (reference sequence). Trimming removed 2 bases from V and 3 bases from J; junction bases left unmatched: 2. The CDR3 runs 14 residues. CDR3 in amino acids: CASSLIRGTDTQYF. The CDR3 DNA reads TGTGCCAGCAGCTTAATCAGGGGGACAGATACGCAGTATTTT.

V is TRBV30 and J is TRBJ2-3; TRBD2 aligns across 13 bases. V was clipped by 2 bases and J by 7 bases; unmatched bases: 12. The CDR3 spans 17 residues. The V gene's germline CDR1 is GTSNPN and CDR2 SVGIG (reference sequence). In DNA, the CDR3 is TGTGCCTGGAGTAGCTCCAGGACTAGCGGGAGCCCCTATACGCAGTATTTT. It codes for CAWSSSRTSGSPYTQYF.

The chain combines TRBV5-6 with TRBJ1-1; no reliable D call. The CDR3 consists of 15 residues. Germline lookup yields CDR1 SGHDT and CDR2 YYEEEE. V lost 1 base, J lost 6 bases, and 16 bases lay in between. CDR3 coding DNA: TGTGCCAGCAGCTTGCTGCCCCAGGAGGAAGCTGAAGCTTTCTTT. Its translation is CASSLLPQEEAEAFF.

The chain uses TRBV10-3 and TRBJ2-5; TRBD2 is a possible D gene (6 bases). Trimming stripped 6 bases from V and 3 bases from J, with 17 bases between. The CDR3 sequence is 15 residues long. The V gene's germline CDR1 is ENHRY and CDR2 SYGVKD. CDR3 nucleotide sequence: TGTGCCATCAGCGCCTACGGCGGGGATAAAGAGACCCAGTACTTC. Its translation is CAISAYGGDKETQYF.

The J gene is TRBJ2-3, the V gene TRBV4-1; D ambiguous. Germline CDR1 and CDR2: MGHRA and YSYEKL. The CDR3 runs 11 residues. V was pared by 0 bases and J by 11 bases, with 6 bases between. CDR3 coding DNA: TGCGCCAGCAGCCAAGAAAGACAGCAGTATTTT. This sequence encodes CASSQERQQYF.

This clone was counted once. The genes are TRBV7-3 and TRBJ1-2; the D is unclear. From germline, CDR1 is SGHTA and CDR2 FQGTGA. This CDR3 spans 12 amino acids. V dropped 5 bases and J dropped 6 bases, with 10 bases sitting between them. The CDR3 region is CASSLGDDGYTF. CDR3 nucleotide sequence: TGTGCCAGCAGCCTAGGAGACGATGGCTACACCTTC.

This chain links TRBV5-1 with TRBJ2-7; the D is unclear. CDR3 length: 14 amino acids. The germline V gene has CDR1 SGHRS and CDR2 YFSETQ. V shed 0 bases and J shed 1 base, with 8 bases lying between them. The CDR3 bases are TGCGCCAGCAGCTTGGTTGGCGGATCCTACGAGCAGTACTTC. This codes for CASSLVGGSYEQYF.

This chain links TRBV11-2 with TRBJ2-5; 7 bases map to TRBD2. Germline values: CDR1 SGHAT, CDR2 FQNNGV. The CDR3 is made up of 14 amino acids. Trimming took 3 bases from V and 4 from J; bases not matched to a gene: 5. Here the CDR3 DNA reads TGTGCCAGCAGCTTCGAAGGACTAGTAGAGACCCAGTACTTC. Amino acids: CASSFEGLVETQYF.

The V call is TRBV5-1, the J call TRBJ2-4, with a tentative D call TRBD2 (5 bases). The CDR3 contains 16 residues. V was clipped by 5 bases and J by 6 bases, with 21 bases between them. Germline CDR1 is SGHRS and CDR2 is YFSETQ. The DNA for the CDR3 is TGCGCCAGCAGTCCGCTTCTGGGTAACGGGGTAAACATTCAGTACTTC. Translated: CASSPLLGNGVNIQYF.

The CDR3: CAISEFENEQFF. DNA of the CDR3: TGTGCCATCAGTGAGTTCGAGAATGAGCAGTTCTTC. The V and J genes are TRBV10-3 and TRBJ2-1; D is ambiguous. CDR3 size: 12 residues. The germline gives CDR1 ENHRY, CDR2 SYGVKD. V was trimmed by 1 base and J by 7 bases, leaving 5 bases between them.

The V call is TRBV10-3, the J call TRBJ2-7; TRBD1 agrees at 8 bases. The CDR3 covers 16 residues. Germline V gene sequence: CDR1 ENHRY, CDR2 SYGVKD. J lost 2 bases, V lost 3 bases, and 9 bases had no gene match. The CDR3 sequence is CAISDPGQGRTYEQYF. The DNA of the CDR3 is TGTGCCATCAGTGACCCAGGACAGGGTCGGACCTACGAGCAGTACTTC.

CDR3 residues: CASSSGGTVQPPQQYF. CDR3 sequence (DNA): TGTGCCAGCTCCTCCGGGGGGACCGTGCAACCCCCGCAACAGTACTTC. V and J are TRBV18 and TRBJ2-7; 7 bases align to TRBD2. CDR1 is KGHSH, CDR2 LQKENI, per germline. CDR3 size: 16 residues. V lost 6 bases, J lost 10 bases, and 21 bases stayed unmatched.

The chain links TRBV5-1 to TRBJ1-5, with TRBD1 identical over 7 bases. Trimming took 2 bases from V and 7 from J; bases not matched to a gene: 3. The CDR3 covers 13 residues. Germline lookup yields CDR1 SGHRS and CDR2 YFSETQ. The CDR3 nucleotides read TGCGCCAGCAGCTTCGACAGGGAACAGCCCCAGCATTTT. Its protein is CASSFDREQPQHF.

The V gene is TRBV28, the J gene TRBJ2-5, with D perhaps TRBD1 (6 bases). CDR3 size: 22 residues. Trimming shortened V by 5 bases and J by 0 bases, and 34 bases separated the two germline ends. Germline V gene lookup returns CDR1 MDHEN and CDR2 SYDVKM. The CDR3 sequence is CASSPNIQTGHLGVAYQETQYF. CDR3 DNA: TGTGCCAGCAGTCCCAACATCCAAACAGGGCACCTCGGGGTAGCGTACCAAGAGACCCAGTACTTC.

The chain has TRBV27 and TRBJ2-7, with D perhaps TRBD2 (6 bases). The germline CDR1 and CDR2 sequences are MNHEY and SMNVEV (reference sequence). V was cut by 0 bases and J by 4 bases, with 7 bases left in between. The CDR3 extends over 13 amino acids. Written as DNA, the CDR3 is TGTGCCAGCAGTTTATCGCGGGATTACGAGCAGTACTTC. Protein product: CASSLSRDYEQYF.